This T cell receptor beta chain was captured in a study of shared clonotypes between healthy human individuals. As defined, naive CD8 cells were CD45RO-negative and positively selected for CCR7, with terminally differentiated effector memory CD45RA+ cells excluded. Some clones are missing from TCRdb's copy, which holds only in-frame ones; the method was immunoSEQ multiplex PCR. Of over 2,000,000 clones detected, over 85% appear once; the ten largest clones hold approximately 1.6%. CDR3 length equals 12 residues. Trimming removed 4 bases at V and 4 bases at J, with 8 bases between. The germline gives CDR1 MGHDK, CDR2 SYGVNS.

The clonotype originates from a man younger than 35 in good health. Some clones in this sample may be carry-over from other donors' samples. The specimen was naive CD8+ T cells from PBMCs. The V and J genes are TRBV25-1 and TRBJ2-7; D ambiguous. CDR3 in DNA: TGTGCCAGCAGTGTCCTCGGATACGAGCAGTACTTC. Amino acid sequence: CASSVLGYEQYF.